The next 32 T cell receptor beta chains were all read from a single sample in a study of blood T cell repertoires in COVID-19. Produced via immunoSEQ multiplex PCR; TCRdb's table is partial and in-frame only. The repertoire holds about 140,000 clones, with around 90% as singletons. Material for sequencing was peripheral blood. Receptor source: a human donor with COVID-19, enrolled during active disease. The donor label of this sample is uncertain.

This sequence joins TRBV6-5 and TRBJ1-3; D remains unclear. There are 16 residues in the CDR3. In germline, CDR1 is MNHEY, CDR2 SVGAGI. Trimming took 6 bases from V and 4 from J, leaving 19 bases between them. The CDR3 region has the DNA TGTGCCAGCAGGTACAGAAGCGCCCGGGAGGGAAACACCATATATTTT. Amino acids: CASRYRSAREGNTIYF.

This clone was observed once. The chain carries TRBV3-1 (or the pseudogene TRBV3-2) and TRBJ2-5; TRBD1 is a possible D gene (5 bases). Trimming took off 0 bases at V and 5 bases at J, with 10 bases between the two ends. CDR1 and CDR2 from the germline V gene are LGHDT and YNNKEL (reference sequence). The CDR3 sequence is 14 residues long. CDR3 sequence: CASSQEEGVETQYF. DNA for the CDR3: TGTGCCAGCAGCCAAGAGGAAGGGGTCGAGACCCAGTACTTC.

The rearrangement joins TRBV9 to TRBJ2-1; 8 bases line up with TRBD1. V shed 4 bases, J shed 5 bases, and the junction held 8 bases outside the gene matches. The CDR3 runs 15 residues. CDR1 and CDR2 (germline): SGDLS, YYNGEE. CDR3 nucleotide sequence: TGTGCCAGCAGCCTAAATCCGACAGGGGACAATGAGCAGTTCTTC. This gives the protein CASSLNPTGDNEQFF.

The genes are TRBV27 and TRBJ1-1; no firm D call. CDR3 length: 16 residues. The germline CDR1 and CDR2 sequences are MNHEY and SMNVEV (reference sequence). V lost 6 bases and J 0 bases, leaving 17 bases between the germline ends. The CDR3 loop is CASSLIRSFMNTEAFF. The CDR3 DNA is TGTGCCAGCAGCCTTATCAGATCCTTTATGAACACTGAAGCTTTCTTT.

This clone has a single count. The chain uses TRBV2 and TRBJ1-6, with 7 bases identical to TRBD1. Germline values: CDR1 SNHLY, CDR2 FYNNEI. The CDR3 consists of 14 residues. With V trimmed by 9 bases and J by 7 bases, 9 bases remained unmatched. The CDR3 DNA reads TGTGCCAGAAATAGGGGGCCTTCCAATTCACCCCTCCACTTT. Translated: CARNRGPSNSPLHF.

CDR3 DNA sequence: TGTGCCAGCAGACTACAGACAGGGTATGGCTACACCTTC. This translates into CASRLQTGYGYTF. The V and J genes are TRBV6-1 and TRBJ1-2, with 7 bases that match TRBD1. CDR1 and CDR2 from the germline V gene are MNHNS and SASEGT. V lost 6 bases and J lost 5; bases outside the gene matches: 6. There are 13 residues in the CDR3.

CDR3 sequence: CASSQDRGLPQPQHF. CDR3 DNA sequence: TGTGCCAGCAGTCAGGACAGGGGGCTACCTCAGCCCCAGCATTTT. The chain employs TRBV28 and TRBJ1-5; TRBD1 agrees at 11 bases. The CDR3 consists of 15 residues. Trimming removed 5 bases from V and 6 bases from J; junction bases left unmatched: 6. From germline, CDR1 is MDHEN and CDR2 SYDVKM.

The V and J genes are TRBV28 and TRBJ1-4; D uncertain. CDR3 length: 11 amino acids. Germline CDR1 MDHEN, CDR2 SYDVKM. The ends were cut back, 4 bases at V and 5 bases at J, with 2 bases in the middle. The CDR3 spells CASSSNEKLFF. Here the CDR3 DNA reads TGTGCCAGCAGTTCAAATGAAAAACTGTTTTTT.

The CDR3 loop is CASSPLGPDSSGANVLTF. The CDR3 DNA sequence: TGTGCCAGCTCCCCGCTAGGGCCAGACAGCTCTGGGGCCAACGTCCTGACTTTC. The V call is TRBV18, the J call TRBJ2-6; D is possibly TRBD1 (5 bases). V gave up 6 bases and J gave up 0 bases, with 18 bases separating them. Germline V gene data show CDR1 as KGHSH and CDR2 as LQKENI. The CDR3 is made up of 18 amino acids.

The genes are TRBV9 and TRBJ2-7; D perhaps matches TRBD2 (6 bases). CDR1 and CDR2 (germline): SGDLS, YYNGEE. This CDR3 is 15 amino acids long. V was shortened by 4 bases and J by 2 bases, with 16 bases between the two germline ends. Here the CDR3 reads CASSFGTGETYEQYF. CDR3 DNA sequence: TGTGCCAGCAGCTTTGGGACGGGAGAGACCTACGAGCAGTACTTC.

The CDR3 DNA reads TGTGCCAGCAGTGGACTCCTCGCGCCTGTCGGGGAACAGCCCCAGCATTTT. Encoded protein: CASSGLLAPVGEQPQHF. This sequence joins TRBV2 and TRBJ1-5; D ambiguous. This CDR3 comprises 17 residues. V lost 4 bases and J 7 bases, leaving 23 bases between the germline ends. Germline V gene lookup returns CDR1 SNHLY and CDR2 FYNNEI.

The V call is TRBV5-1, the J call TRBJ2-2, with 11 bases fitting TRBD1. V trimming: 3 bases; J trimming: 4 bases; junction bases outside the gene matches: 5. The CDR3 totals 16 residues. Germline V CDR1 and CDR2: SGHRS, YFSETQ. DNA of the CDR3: TGCGCCAGCAGCTCTGGACAGGGGGCGCTCACCGGGGAGCTGTTTTTT. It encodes CASSSGQGALTGELFF.

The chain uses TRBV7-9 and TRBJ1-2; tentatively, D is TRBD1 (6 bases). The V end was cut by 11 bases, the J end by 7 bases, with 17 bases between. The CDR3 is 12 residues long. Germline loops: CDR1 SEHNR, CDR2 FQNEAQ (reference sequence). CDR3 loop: CAGTTGNRGYTF. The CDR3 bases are TGTGCCGGTACCACAGGGAATCGTGGCTACACCTTC.

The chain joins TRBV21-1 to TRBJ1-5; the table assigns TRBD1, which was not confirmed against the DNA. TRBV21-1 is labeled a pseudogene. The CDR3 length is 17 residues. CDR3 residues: CASSERPGTGGNQPQHF. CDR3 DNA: TGTGCCAGCAGCGAAAGACCCGGGACAGGGGGCAATCAGCCCCAGCATTTT.

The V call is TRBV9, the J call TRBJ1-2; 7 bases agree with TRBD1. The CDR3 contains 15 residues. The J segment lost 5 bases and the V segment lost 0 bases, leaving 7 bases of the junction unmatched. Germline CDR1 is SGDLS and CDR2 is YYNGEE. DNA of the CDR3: TGTGCCAGCAGCGTAGGTTTGGACAGGCCATATGGCTACACCTTC. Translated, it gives CASSVGLDRPYGYTF.

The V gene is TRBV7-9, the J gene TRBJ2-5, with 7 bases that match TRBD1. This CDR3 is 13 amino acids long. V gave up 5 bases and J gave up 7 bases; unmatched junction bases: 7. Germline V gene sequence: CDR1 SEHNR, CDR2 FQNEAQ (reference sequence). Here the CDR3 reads CASSQTGAGTQYF. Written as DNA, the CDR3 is TGTGCCAGCAGCCAAACAGGGGCGGGGACCCAGTACTTC.

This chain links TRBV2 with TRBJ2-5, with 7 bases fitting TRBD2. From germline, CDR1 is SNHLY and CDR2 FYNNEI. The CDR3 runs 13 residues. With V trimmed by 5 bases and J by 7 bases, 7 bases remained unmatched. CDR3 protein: CASSPDRGGTQYF. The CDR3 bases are TGTGCCAGCAGTCCGGACCGCGGGGGGACCCAGTACTTC.

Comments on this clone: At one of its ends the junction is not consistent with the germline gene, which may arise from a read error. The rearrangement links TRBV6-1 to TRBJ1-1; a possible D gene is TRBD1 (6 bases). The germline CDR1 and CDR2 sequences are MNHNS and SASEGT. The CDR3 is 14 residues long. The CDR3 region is CASSEVVGGLEEIF. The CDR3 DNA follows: TGTGCCAGCAGTGAAGTAGTGGGGGGGCTGGAGGAGATCTTT.

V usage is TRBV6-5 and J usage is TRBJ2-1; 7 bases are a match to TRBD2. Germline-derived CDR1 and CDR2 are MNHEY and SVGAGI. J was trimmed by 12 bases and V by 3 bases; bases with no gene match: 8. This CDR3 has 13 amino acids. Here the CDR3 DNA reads TGTGCCAGCAGTTATGGTTGGCGGGAGAGGCAGTTCTTC. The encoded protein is CASSYGWRERQFF.

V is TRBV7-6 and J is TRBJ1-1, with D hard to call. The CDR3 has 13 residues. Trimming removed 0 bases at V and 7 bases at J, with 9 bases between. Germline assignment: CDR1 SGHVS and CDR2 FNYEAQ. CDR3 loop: CASSLAEGGEAFF. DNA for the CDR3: TGTGCCAGCAGCTTAGCCGAGGGCGGTGAAGCTTTCTTT.

The CDR3 DNA reads as TGTGCCGCACAGAGAAGTCAAGGAGGGGCGGGCACTGAAGCTTTCTTT. Its translation is CAAQRSQGGAGTEAFF. The genes are TRBV10-3 and TRBJ1-1, with TRBD1 as a possible D gene (5 bases). CDR3 length: 16 amino acids. V lost 11 bases and J 4 bases, leaving 26 bases between the germline ends. Germline CDR1 ENHRY, CDR2 SYGVKD.

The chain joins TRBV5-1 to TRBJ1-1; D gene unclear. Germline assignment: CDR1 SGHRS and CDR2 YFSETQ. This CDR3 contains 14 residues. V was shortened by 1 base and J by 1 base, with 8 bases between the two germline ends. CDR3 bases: TGCGCCAGCAGCTTGTGGGAGGGGAACACTGAAGCTTTCTTT. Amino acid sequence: CASSLWEGNTEAFF.

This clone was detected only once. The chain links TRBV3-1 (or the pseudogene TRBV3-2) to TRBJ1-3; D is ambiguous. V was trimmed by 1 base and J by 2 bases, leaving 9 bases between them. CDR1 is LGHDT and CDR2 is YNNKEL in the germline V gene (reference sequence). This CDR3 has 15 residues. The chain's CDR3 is CASSQGSRTGNTIYF. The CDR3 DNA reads TGTGCCAGCAGCCAAGGGAGCAGAACTGGAAACACCATATATTTT.

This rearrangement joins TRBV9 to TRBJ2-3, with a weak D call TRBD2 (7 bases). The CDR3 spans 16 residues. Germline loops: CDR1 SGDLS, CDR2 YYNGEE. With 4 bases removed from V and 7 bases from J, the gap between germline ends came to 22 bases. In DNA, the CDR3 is TGTGCCAGCAGCACAGAGGACGTCGGGGGGACAAATACGCAGTATTTT. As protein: CASSTEDVGGTNTQYF.

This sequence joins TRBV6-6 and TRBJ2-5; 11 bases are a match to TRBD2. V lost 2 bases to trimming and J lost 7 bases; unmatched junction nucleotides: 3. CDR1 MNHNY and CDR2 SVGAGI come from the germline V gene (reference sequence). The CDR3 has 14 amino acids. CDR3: CASSYLLAGVTQYF. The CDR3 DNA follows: TGTGCCAGCAGTTACCTACTAGCGGGGGTGACCCAGTACTTC.

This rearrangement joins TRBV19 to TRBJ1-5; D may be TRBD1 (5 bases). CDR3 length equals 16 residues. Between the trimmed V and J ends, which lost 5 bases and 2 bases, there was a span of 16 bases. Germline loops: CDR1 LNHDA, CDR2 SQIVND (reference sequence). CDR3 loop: CASSPLGGARNQPQHF. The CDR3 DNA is TGTGCCAGTAGTCCGCTGGGAGGGGCTCGCAATCAGCCCCAGCATTTT.

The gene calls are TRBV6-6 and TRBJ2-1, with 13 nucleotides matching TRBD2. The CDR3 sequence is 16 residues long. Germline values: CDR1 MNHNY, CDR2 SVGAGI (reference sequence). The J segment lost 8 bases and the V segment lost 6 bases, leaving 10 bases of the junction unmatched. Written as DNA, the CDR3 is TGTGCCAGCAGCCGCCCGGGACTAGCGGGATCGGATGAGCAGTTCTTC. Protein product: CASSRPGLAGSDEQFF.

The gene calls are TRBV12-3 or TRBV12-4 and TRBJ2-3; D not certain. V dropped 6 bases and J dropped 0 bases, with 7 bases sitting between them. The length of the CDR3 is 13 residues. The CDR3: CASSPPSTDTQYF. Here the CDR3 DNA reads TGTGCCAGCAGCCCCCCAAGCACAGATACGCAGTATTTT.

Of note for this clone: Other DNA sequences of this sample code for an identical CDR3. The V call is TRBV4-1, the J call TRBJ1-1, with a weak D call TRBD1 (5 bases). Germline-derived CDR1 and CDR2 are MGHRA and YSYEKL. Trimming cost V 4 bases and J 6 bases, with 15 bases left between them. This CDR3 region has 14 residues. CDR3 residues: CASSPGDLSAEAFF. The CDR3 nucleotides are TGCGCCAGCAGCCCCGGGGACTTGAGTGCTGAAGCTTTCTTT.

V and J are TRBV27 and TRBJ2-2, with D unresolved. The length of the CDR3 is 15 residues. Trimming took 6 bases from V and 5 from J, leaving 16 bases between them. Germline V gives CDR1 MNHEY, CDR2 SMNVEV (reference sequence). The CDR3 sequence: CASSLIARGTGELFF. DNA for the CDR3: TGTGCCAGCAGCCTTATTGCCAGAGGTACCGGGGAGCTGTTTTTT.

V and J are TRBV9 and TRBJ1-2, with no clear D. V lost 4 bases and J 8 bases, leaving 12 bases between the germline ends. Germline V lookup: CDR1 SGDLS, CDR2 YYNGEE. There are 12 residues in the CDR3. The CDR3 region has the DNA TGTGCCAGCAGCCCGCAGGTCGGAGGCTACACCTTC. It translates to CASSPQVGGYTF. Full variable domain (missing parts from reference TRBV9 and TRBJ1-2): DSGVTQTPKHLITATGQRVTLRCSPRSGDLSVYWYQQSLDQGLQFLIQYYNGEERAKGNILERFSAQQFPDLHSELNLSSLELGDSALYFCASSPQVGGYTFGSGTRLTVV.

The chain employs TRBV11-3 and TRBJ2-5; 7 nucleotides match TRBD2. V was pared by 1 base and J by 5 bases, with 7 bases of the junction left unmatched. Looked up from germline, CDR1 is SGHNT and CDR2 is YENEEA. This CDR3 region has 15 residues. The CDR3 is CASSLGAGAGETQYF. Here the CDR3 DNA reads TGTGCCAGCAGCTTAGGGGCGGGAGCGGGGGAGACCCAGTACTTC. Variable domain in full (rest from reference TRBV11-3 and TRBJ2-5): EAGVVQSPRYKIIEKKQPVAFWCNPISGHNTLYWYLQNLGQGPELLIRYENEEAVDDSQLPKDRFSAERLKGVDSTLKIQPAELGDSAVYLCASSLGAGAGETQYFGPGTRLLVL.